The TCR beta chain under discussion was sequenced for a study of T cells after yellow fever vaccination. Across the study: Markers CD3, CD45RA, CCR7 and CD95 served to sort the EM, EMRA, CM and Tscm memory subsets. Preparing low-cell-number fractions relied on SMART-Seq v4 Ultra Low Input.

The CDR3 runs to 13 residues. V dropped 3 bases and J dropped 3 bases, with 11 bases sitting between them. Germline CDR1 reads DFQATT; CDR2 reads SNEGSKA (reference sequence). Regarding the study as a whole: When the response was secondary, it was weaker but reached its peak faster, day 5 versus 15.

The 5'RACE template-switching step produced TCR cDNA and added a universal primer site and UMIs. From the 5' RACE reads, TCRdb called clonotypes with MiXCR, one entry per CDR3 protein. The table lists about 58,000 distinct CDR3 sequences, around 6.1% of them singletons. V usage is TRBV20-1 and J usage is TRBJ2-5, with D perhaps matching TRBD2 (5 bases). Material: PBMCs, either bulk or a sorted T-cell subset (CD4+, CD8+, memory, or dextramer-sorted; not recorded which), obtained on the day of the yellow fever booster vaccination. The TCR sequence derives from a man aged 18 to 30 who received the YFV17D yellow fever vaccine. The CDR3 region has the DNA TGCAGTGCTAGCTTCTTGAGGGAAGAGACCCAGTACTTC. Translation: CSASFLREETQYF.